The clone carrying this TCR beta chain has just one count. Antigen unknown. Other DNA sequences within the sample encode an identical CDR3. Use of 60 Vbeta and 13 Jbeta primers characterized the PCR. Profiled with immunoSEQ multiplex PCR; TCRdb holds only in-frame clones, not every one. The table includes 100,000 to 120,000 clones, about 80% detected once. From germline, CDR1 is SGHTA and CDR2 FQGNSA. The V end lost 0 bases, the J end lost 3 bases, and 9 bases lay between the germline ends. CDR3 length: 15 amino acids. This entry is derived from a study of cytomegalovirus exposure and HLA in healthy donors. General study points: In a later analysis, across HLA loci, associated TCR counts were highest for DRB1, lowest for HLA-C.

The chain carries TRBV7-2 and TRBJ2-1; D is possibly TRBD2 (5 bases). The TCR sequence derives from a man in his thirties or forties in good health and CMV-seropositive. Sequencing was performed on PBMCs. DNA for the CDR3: TGTGCCAGCAGCTTAGCATCCGGGGACTACAATGAGCAGTTCTTC. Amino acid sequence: CASSLASGDYNEQFF. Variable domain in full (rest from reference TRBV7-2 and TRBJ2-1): GAGVSQSPSNKVTEKGKDVELRCDPISGHTALYWYRQSLGQGLEFLIYFQGNSAPDKSGLPSDRFSAERTGGSVSTLTIQRTQQEDSAVYLCASSLASGDYNEQFFGPGTRLTVL.